The 20 T cell receptor beta chains given below trace back to one sample, sequenced in a study of T cell responses to AZD1222 COVID-19 vaccine. Produced via immunoSEQ multiplex PCR; TCRdb's table is partial and in-frame only. The sample lists about 160,000 clones; 88% were seen once. The material sequenced was peripheral blood, taken on day 0 of AZD1222 vaccination. The receptors derive from an adult in good health.

This clone was detected only once. This rearrangement joins TRBV28 to TRBJ1-1; 7 nucleotides line up with TRBD1. J lost 0 bases, V lost 4 bases, and 11 bases had no gene match. This CDR3 is built from 17 residues. CDR1 and CDR2 (germline): MDHEN, SYDVKM. Here the CDR3 reads CASSSPRQGLMNTEAFF. The DNA of the CDR3 is TGTGCCAGCAGTTCCCCTCGACAGGGACTAATGAACACTGAAGCTTTCTTT.

The rearrangement uses TRBV19 and TRBJ1-5; the D is unclear. The CDR3 is 13 residues long. V was shortened by 8 bases and J by 9 bases, with 17 bases between the two germline ends. Per the germline V gene, CDR1 is LNHDA and CDR2 is SQIVND (reference sequence). The CDR3 region has the DNA TGTGCCAGTCATGGGAGCCGGGGTGGGCCCCAGCATTTT. Translating it yields CASHGSRGGPQHF.

This clone was observed a handful of times. This chain connects TRBV6-2 or TRBV6-3 to TRBJ2-4; D perhaps matches TRBD2 (6 bases). This CDR3 has 16 amino acids. Germline CDR1 is MNHEY and CDR2 is SVGEGT. V shed 7 bases and J shed 0 bases, with 16 bases lying between them. The CDR3 bases are TGTGCCAGCAACCCCGCAGGCGGGGAAGCCAAAAACATTCAGTACTTC. Translating it yields CASNPAGGEAKNIQYF.

The chain employs TRBV5-6 and TRBJ1-6; D is perhaps TRBD1 (5 bases). Trimming pared 2 bases from V and 7 bases from J, leaving 10 bases between. Germline assignment: CDR1 SGHDT and CDR2 YYEEEE. The CDR3 has 14 residues. The CDR3: CASSLRDRNSPLHF. For the CDR3, the DNA is TGTGCCAGCAGCTTACGAGACAGAAATTCACCCCTCCACTTT.

DNA of the CDR3: TGTGCCAGCAGCATAAAAGCGGGGTACCAAGAGACCCAGTACTTC. This sequence encodes CASSIKAGYQETQYF. This chain joins TRBV7-6 and TRBJ2-5, with 7 bases lining up with TRBD2. The CDR3 covers 15 residues. V shed 5 bases and J 0 bases; nucleotides not matched to a gene: 6. CDR1 is SGHVS and CDR2 is FNYEAQ in the germline V gene.

This chain uses TRBV24-1 with TRBJ2-5; D not certain. The CDR3 has 14 amino acids. Trimming removed 4 bases from V and 5 bases from J, with 13 bases in between. Germline values: CDR1 KGHDR, CDR2 SFDVKD. Here the CDR3 reads CATSDPRSDETQYF. DNA of the CDR3: TGTGCCACCAGTGACCCCCGGAGTGACGAGACCCAGTACTTC.

The chain carries TRBV7-2 and TRBJ2-2; TRBD1 might be the D (5 bases). Germline V lookup: CDR1 SGHTA, CDR2 FQGNSA. The CDR3 is made up of 16 amino acids. V lost 7 bases to trimming and J lost 4 bases, with 19 bases between them. The CDR3 sequence is CASINRAGLATGELFF. The CDR3 bases are TGTGCCAGCATAAACCGGGCAGGGTTAGCCACCGGGGAGCTGTTTTTT.

V gene TRBV28 combines with J gene TRBJ1-4; tentative D call: TRBD1 (6 bases). The CDR3 covers 16 residues. Germline assignment: CDR1 MDHEN and CDR2 SYDVKM. V shed 5 bases and J shed 8 bases, with 21 bases lying between them. CDR3 region: CASSPARQAEWEKLFF. In DNA, the CDR3 is TGTGCCAGCAGTCCCGCCAGACAGGCCGAATGGGAAAAACTGTTTTTT.

The chain has TRBV4-3 and TRBJ2-7, with TRBD1 identical over 7 bases. In germline, CDR1 is LGHNA, CDR2 YSLEER. The V and J ends lost 0 bases and 6 bases, in that order; junction bases with no gene match: 8. This CDR3 is 15 amino acids long. This CDR3 reads CASSQDARGISEQYF. In DNA form, the CDR3 reads TGCGCCAGCAGCCAAGATGCCAGGGGGATTTCCGAGCAGTACTTC.

As concerns this clone: Different DNA sequences within this sample yield the same CDR3. The chain couples TRBV30 to TRBJ1-3; no clear D gene. The ends were cut back, 0 bases at V and 1 base at J, with 4 bases in the middle. The CDR3 is 13 amino acids. CDR1 and CDR2 (germline): GTSNPN, SVGIG (reference sequence). In nucleotides, the CDR3 is TGTGCCTGGAGTGTAGGATCTGGAAACACCATATATTTT. Protein sequence: CAWSVGSGNTIYF.

The chain has TRBV11-2 and TRBJ1-6; no clear D gene. Germline values: CDR1 SGHAT, CDR2 FQNNGV. The V and J ends lost 1 base and 6 bases respectively, with 10 bases between them. The CDR3 has 15 amino acids. CDR3 sequence (DNA): TGTGCCAGCAGCTTAGTGGAGCGGTCTAATTCACCCCTCCACTTT. This codes for CASSLVERSNSPLHF.

The V and J genes are TRBV28 and TRBJ1-5, with unresolved D. Trimming took off 6 bases at V and 0 bases at J, with 12 bases between the two ends. Germline assignment: CDR1 MDHEN and CDR2 SYDVKM. The CDR3 loop spans 15 amino acids. DNA of the CDR3: TGTGCCAGCAGCCTTCCTATTCATAGCAATCAGCCCCAGCATTTT. Its protein is CASSLPIHSNQPQHF. The whole variable domain, filled in from reference TRBV28 and TRBJ1-5, reads DVKVTQSSRYLVKRTGEKVFLECVQDMDHENMFWYRQDPGLGLRLIYFSYDVKMKEKGDIPEGYSVSREKKERFSLILESASTNQTSMYLCASSLPIHSNQPQHFGDGTRLSIL.

This chain links TRBV18 with TRBJ2-1, with D possibly TRBD1 on 6 matching bases. Trimming removed 4 bases from V and 3 bases from J, with 13 bases in between. This CDR3 contains 15 residues. Germline V gene lookup returns CDR1 KGHSH and CDR2 LQKENI. The DNA of the CDR3 is TGTGCCAGCTCACAGGATGGACAGAACTACAATGAGCAGTTCTTC. As protein: CASSQDGQNYNEQFF. Full variable domain (rest looked up from reference TRBV18 and TRBJ2-1): NAGVMQNPRHLVRRRGQEARLRCSPMKGHSHVYWYRQLPEEGLKFMVYLQKENIIDESGMPKERFSAEFPKEGPSILRIQQVVRGDSAAYFCASSQDGQNYNEQFFGPGTRLTVL.

The chain links TRBV30 to TRBJ1-4, with no clear D. This CDR3 region has 16 residues. The ends were cut back, 3 bases at V and 0 bases at J, with 14 bases in the middle. Germline V gives CDR1 GTSNPN, CDR2 SVGIG (reference sequence). CDR3 loop: CAWSAQVQATNEKLFF. As DNA, the CDR3 is TGTGCCTGGAGCGCCCAGGTTCAGGCAACTAATGAAAAACTGTTTTTT.

The chain carries TRBV10-1 and TRBJ1-4, with a possible D match to TRBD1 (5 bases). The CDR3 runs 16 residues. CDR1 and CDR2 from the germline V gene are WNHNN and SYGVQD (reference sequence). Trimming took 0 bases from V and 10 from J, leaving 18 bases between them. The CDR3 here is CASSESRQPLFGKLFF. For the CDR3, the DNA is TGCGCCAGCAGTGAGTCTCGACAGCCCCTATTTGGAAAACTGTTTTTT.

The chain joins TRBV29-1 to TRBJ2-7; D tentatively reads TRBD1 or TRBD2 (5 bases each). The CDR3 sequence is 14 residues long. V was shortened by 4 bases and J by 6 bases, with 19 bases between the two germline ends. In germline, CDR1 is SQVTM, CDR2 ANQGSEA. DNA of the CDR3: TGCAGCGTTGGGGCCCGGGGCCCGGCGGTCGAGCAGTACTTC. Its protein product is CSVGARGPAVEQYF.

This chain links TRBV4-2 with TRBJ2-2; 9 positions match TRBD2. The CDR3 has 17 amino acids. Germline loops: CDR1 LGHNA, CDR2 YNFKEQ. Trimming removed 4 bases from V and 7 bases from J; junction bases left unmatched: 13. Written as DNA, the CDR3 is TGTGCCAGCAGCCGGGAAGGGCCGGGACTAGCAAGCGGGGAGCTGTTTTTT. Translated, it gives CASSREGPGLASGELFF.

The genes are TRBV25-1 and TRBJ2-7; TRBD2 agrees at 14 bases. V shed 5 bases, J shed 5 bases, and the junction held 2 bases outside the gene matches. Per the germline V gene, CDR1 is MGHDK and CDR2 is SYGVNS. The CDR3 is 14 amino acids. CDR3 DNA: TGTGCCAGCAGTCTGGGACTAGCGGGAGACGAGCAGTACTTC. The encoded protein is CASSLGLAGDEQYF.

Details on this clone: A much larger clone lies a single base off, so this may be a read error. Additional DNA sequences in this sample encode the identical CDR3. The V call is TRBV6-5, the J call TRBJ1-6; no firm D call. The CDR3 sequence is 13 residues long. Per germline, CDR1 MNHEY and CDR2 SVGAGI. Trimming removed 0 bases at V and 7 bases at J, with 4 bases between. DNA for the CDR3: TGTGCCAGCAGTTACTCGAGAAATTCACCCCTCCACTTT. Its protein is CASSYSRNSPLHF.

DNA for the CDR3: TGTGCCACCAGTGATGGACAGGGGCGGGTGGGGAACACTGAAGCTTTCTTT. It translates to CATSDGQGRVGNTEAFF. The chain couples TRBV24-1 to TRBJ1-1; 9 nucleotides line up with TRBD1. The germline gives CDR1 KGHDR, CDR2 SFDVKD. The CDR3 consists of 17 residues. The V gene end was trimmed by 3 bases and the J gene end by 1 base; junction bases not matched to a gene: 8.